These 28 T cell receptor beta chains were sequenced from one sample in a study of blood T cell repertoires in COVID-19. Clones were sequenced by immunoSEQ multiplex PCR, and TCRdb holds only the in-frame ones, with some missing. Of 200,000 or so clones detected, almost 85% appear once; the ten largest clones hold 5% to 6.5%. Source material: peripheral blood. The receptors shown here come from a woman in her seventies with active or convalescent COVID-19.

V is TRBV5-6 and J is TRBJ2-7; 7 positions agree with TRBD2. Trimming cost V 2 bases and J 6 bases; bases outside gene matches: 8. CDR1 is SGHDT and CDR2 is YYEEEE in the germline V gene. CDR3 size: 14 residues. CDR3 sequence: CASSFSAGSLEQYF. The CDR3 nucleotides are TGTGCCAGCAGCTTTTCAGCGGGGTCCCTCGAGCAGTACTTC.

This chain uses TRBV10-3 with TRBJ2-3, with a tentative D call TRBD2 (6 bases). The CDR3 runs 12 residues. CDR1 ENHRY and CDR2 SYGVKD come from the germline V gene. V was cut by 8 bases and J by 5 bases, with 11 bases left in between. The CDR3 is CAIAQGGDTQYF. For the CDR3, the DNA is TGTGCCATCGCCCAGGGAGGAGATACGCAGTATTTT.

This clone came up a few times. The chain carries TRBV19 and TRBJ1-5; D remains unclear. Trimming removed 5 bases from V and 6 bases from J, with 8 bases in between. Germline V gives CDR1 LNHDA, CDR2 SQIVND (reference sequence). The CDR3 has 12 residues. CDR3 loop: CASSAGGQPQHF. The CDR3 DNA reads TGTGCCAGTAGTGCCGGAGGTCAGCCCCAGCATTTT.

The CDR3 DNA sequence: TGTGCCAGCAGCCTAAGGGGTTCCTATAATTCACCCCTCCACTTT. As protein: CASSLRGSYNSPLHF. The chain has TRBV27 and TRBJ1-6; possibly TRBD1 for D (5 bases). CDR3 size: 15 residues. Between the trimmed V and J ends, which lost 6 bases and 1 base, there was a span of 10 bases. Germline CDR1 reads MNHEY; CDR2 reads SMNVEV (reference sequence).

V usage is TRBV18 and J usage is TRBJ2-3, with unresolved D. CDR1 is KGHSH and CDR2 is LQKENI in the germline V gene. The CDR3 totals 14 residues. V lost 6 bases to trimming and J lost 2 bases, with 12 bases between them. The CDR3, as DNA: TGTGCCAGCTCCGGTACTCACTCCACAGATACGCAGTATTTT. It encodes CASSGTHSTDTQYF.

The chain employs TRBV5-1 and TRBJ2-1, with TRBD2 matching 13 bases. There are 18 residues in the CDR3. V was clipped by 6 bases and J by 4 bases; unmatched bases: 13. Germline CDR1 SGHRS, CDR2 YFSETQ. The CDR3 DNA reads TGCGCCAGCACAAACAGAGGACTAGCGGGAGAAGGGTACAATGAGCAGTTCTTC. Translated: CASTNRGLAGEGYNEQFF.

The chain combines TRBV30 with TRBJ1-4; tentative D call: TRBD1 (6 bases). Trimming cost V 5 bases and J 0 bases, with 13 bases left between them. The germline gives CDR1 GTSNPN, CDR2 SVGIG (reference sequence). The CDR3 runs 15 residues. The CDR3 region has the DNA TGTGCCTGGTCTGGGACACCAGCAACTAATGAAAAACTGTTTTTT. Translating gives CAWSGTPATNEKLFF.

The chain joins TRBV4-1 to TRBJ1-3, with 8 positions matching TRBD1. The CDR3 covers 15 residues. The junction had 5 bases not matched to a gene; V was cut back by 4 bases and J by 3 bases. Germline CDR1 is MGHRA and CDR2 is YSYEKL. CDR3 protein: CASSLPDRVGNTIYF. Written as DNA, the CDR3 is TGCGCCAGCAGCCTACCGGACAGGGTTGGAAACACCATATATTTT.

This clone has only one observation. This chain connects TRBV2 to TRBJ1-1; D uncertain. The CDR3 has 15 residues. The ends were cut back, 1 base at V and 0 bases at J, with 9 bases in the middle. Germline values: CDR1 SNHLY, CDR2 FYNNEI. CDR3 coding DNA: TGTGCCAGCAGTGAAGGGTCGGTTATGAACACTGAAGCTTTCTTT. It translates to CASSEGSVMNTEAFF.

The chain couples TRBV6-5 to TRBJ2-7; D is possibly TRBD2 (7 bases). This CDR3 comprises 14 residues. Trimming shortened V by 4 bases and J by 6 bases, and 16 bases separated the two germline ends. The germline V gene has CDR1 MNHEY and CDR2 SVGAGI. CDR3 amino acids: CASSSLGGPGEQYF. CDR3 nucleotides: TGTGCCAGCAGTTCCTTGGGGGGGCCGGGCGAGCAGTACTTC.

This chain joins TRBV19 and TRBJ2-1, with D perhaps matching TRBD1 (5 bases). V shed 5 bases and J shed 8 bases, with 19 bases lying between them. The CDR3 consists of 15 residues. Looked up from germline, CDR1 is LNHDA and CDR2 is SQIVND (reference sequence). In nucleotides, the CDR3 is TGTGCCAGTAGTCTTGGCCCCTCAGGGTTTCATGAGCAGTTCTTC. It codes for CASSLGPSGFHEQFF.

This clone came up once. This sequence joins TRBV15 and TRBJ2-2; tentatively, D is TRBD2 (5 bases). V was trimmed by 3 bases and J by 6 bases, leaving 17 bases between them. The CDR3 is made up of 16 amino acids. Per germline, CDR1 LNHNV and CDR2 YYDKDF (reference sequence). In nucleotides, the CDR3 is TGTGCCACCAGCAGTCGGAGGCTAAAGGAAGCCGGGGAGCTGTTTTTT. Its translation is CATSSRRLKEAGELFF.

This chain uses TRBV7-9 with TRBJ2-1; D not certain. This CDR3 contains 11 residues. V gave up 4 bases and J gave up 5 bases, with 3 bases separating them. Germline-derived CDR1 and CDR2 are SEHNR and FQNEAQ (reference sequence). In DNA form, the CDR3 reads TGTGCCAGCAGCTCTCACAATGAGCAGTTCTTC. Translated: CASSSHNEQFF.

V is TRBV3-1 (or the pseudogene TRBV3-2) and J is TRBJ1-1, with TRBD1 identical over 7 bases. Per the germline V gene, CDR1 is LGHDT and CDR2 is YNNKEL (reference sequence). Germline trimming cut 4 bases from V and 2 bases from J; bases unmatched to any gene: 7. CDR3 size: 15 residues. The CDR3, as DNA: TGTGCCAGCAGCCCTTACAGGGGTAAAAACACTGAAGCTTTCTTT. It encodes CASSPYRGKNTEAFF.

The gene calls are TRBV24-1 and TRBJ2-3, with D tentatively TRBD2 (7 bases). The germline V gene has CDR1 KGHDR and CDR2 SFDVKD. Trimming took 4 bases from V and 0 from J, leaving 16 bases between them. The CDR3 has 17 residues. The CDR3 here is CATSDPGGGGSTDTQYF. The CDR3 DNA follows: TGTGCCACCAGTGACCCCGGGGGCGGGGGTAGCACAGATACGCAGTATTTT.

This clone has only one observation. At one end, the junction sequence differs from germline, possibly due to a read error. The rearrangement links TRBV19 to TRBJ2-1; D is uncertain. This CDR3 is 13 amino acids long. CDR1 is LNHDA, CDR2 SQIVND, per germline (reference sequence). As DNA, the CDR3 is TGTGCCATTAGTCGTGCACACTACAATGAGCAGTTCTTC. Translating it yields CAISRAHYNEQFF.

The chain combines TRBV5-1 with TRBJ1-1, with 9 bases matching TRBD1. Unmatched junction bases numbered 4, after V lost 2 bases and J lost 5 bases. The CDR3 runs 14 residues. The V gene's germline CDR1 is SGHRS and CDR2 YFSETQ. CDR3 sequence reads: CASSFDRGWTEAFF. The CDR3 nucleotides read TGCGCCAGCAGCTTCGACAGGGGGTGGACTGAAGCTTTCTTT.

The chain joins TRBV7-2 to TRBJ2-1; no definite D call. From germline, CDR1 is SGHTA and CDR2 FQGNSA. This CDR3 has 14 residues. Trimming removed 3 bases from V and 2 bases from J, with 8 bases in between. The CDR3 region is CASSFVSAYNEQFF. As DNA, the CDR3 is TGTGCCAGCAGCTTTGTGTCCGCCTACAATGAGCAGTTCTTC.

The chain joins TRBV25-1 to TRBJ1-1, with 9 bases fitting TRBD1. Germline lookup yields CDR1 MGHDK and CDR2 SYGVNS. The CDR3 length is 14 residues. Trimming removed 6 bases from V and 0 bases from J; junction bases left unmatched: 2. CDR3 region: CASRQGALNTEAFF. CDR3 DNA sequence: TGTGCCAGCAGACAGGGGGCTTTGAACACTGAAGCTTTCTTT.

The CDR3 DNA is TGTGCCAGCAGTTACGGACTAGCGACCGGGGAGCTGTTTTTT. Encoded protein: CASSYGLATGELFF. The gene calls are TRBV28 and TRBJ2-2, with 9 positions matching TRBD2. This CDR3 is 14 amino acids long. The J segment lost 5 bases and the V segment lost 4 bases, leaving 2 bases of the junction unmatched. Germline CDR1 reads MDHEN; CDR2 reads SYDVKM.

The chain combines TRBV12-2 with TRBJ1-2; the table's TRBD1 call for D was not verified on the DNA. TRBV12-2 is reported as a pseudogene. The CDR3 extends over 14 amino acids. The CDR3 DNA sequence: TGTGCAAGTCGCGACAGGGGGCGTAACTATGGCTACACCTTC. Amino acids: CASRDRGRNYGYTF.

This CDR3 reads CASSTSGSPNEQFF. The CDR3 coding sequence is TGCGCCAGCAGCACCAGCGGGAGCCCCAATGAGCAGTTCTTC. The chain links TRBV5-1 to TRBJ2-1; 8 positions agree with TRBD2. The CDR3 has 14 amino acids. V trimming: 4 bases; J trimming: 6 bases; junction bases outside the gene matches: 6. Germline V gene sequence: CDR1 SGHRS, CDR2 YFSETQ.

The chain joins TRBV19 to TRBJ2-7, with TRBD1 as a possible D gene (6 bases). Looked up from germline, CDR1 is LNHDA and CDR2 is SQIVND (reference sequence). This CDR3 comprises 16 residues. V lost 4 bases and J 2 bases, leaving 18 bases between the germline ends. The CDR3 DNA is TGTGCCAGTAGTAGGTCGGCCAGGGGACAAACCTACGAGCAGTACTTC. Translating gives CASSRSARGQTYEQYF.

This sequence joins TRBV4-1 and TRBJ2-3; D not certain. Germline V gene sequence: CDR1 MGHRA, CDR2 YSYEKL. V lost 2 bases to trimming and J lost 0 bases, with 3 bases between them. The CDR3 covers 13 residues. The CDR3 region has the DNA TGCGCCAGCAGCCAAACTAGCACAGATACGCAGTATTTT. Translated, it gives CASSQTSTDTQYF.

V is TRBV18 and J is TRBJ1-6; 8 bases are a match to TRBD1. The CDR3 runs 14 residues. Germline V gene lookup returns CDR1 KGHSH and CDR2 LQKENI. V was clipped by 5 bases and J by 10 bases; unmatched bases: 7. For the CDR3, the DNA is TGTGCCAGCTCAACGACAGGGGTTCGCTCACCCCTCCACTTT. Translation gives CASSTTGVRSPLHF.

The chain has TRBV5-1 and TRBJ1-1, with 9 bases aligning to TRBD1. After removal of 4 bases from V and 5 bases from J, the junction contained 6 bases not matched to a gene. The germline V gene encodes CDR1 SGHRS and CDR2 YFSETQ. The CDR3 has 14 amino acids. The chain's CDR3 is CASSRQGGGTEAFF. In DNA, the CDR3 is TGCGCCAGCAGCCGACAGGGGGGAGGAACTGAAGCTTTCTTT.

V and J are TRBV29-1 and TRBJ2-3, with 8 bases fitting TRBD2. The CDR3 runs to 14 residues. Per germline, CDR1 SQVTM and CDR2 ANQGSEA. The V segment lost 2 bases and the J segment 2 bases; nucleotides outside the gene matches: 3. This CDR3 reads CSVELAGNTDTQYF. Here the CDR3 DNA reads TGCAGCGTTGAACTAGCGGGTAACACAGATACGCAGTATTTT.

In regard to this clone: Other DNA sequences in this specimen translate into the identical CDR3. V usage is TRBV4-1 and J usage is TRBJ2-5, with 7 nucleotides matching TRBD1. This CDR3 spans 16 amino acids. Trimming at V came to 2 bases and at J to 1 base, leaving 7 bases not matched to a gene. CDR1 and CDR2 from the germline V gene are MGHRA and YSYEKL. CDR3 DNA sequence: TGCGCCAGCAGCCAACGACAGGGCGGACCCCAAGAGACCCAGTACTTC. This translates into CASSQRQGGPQETQYF.